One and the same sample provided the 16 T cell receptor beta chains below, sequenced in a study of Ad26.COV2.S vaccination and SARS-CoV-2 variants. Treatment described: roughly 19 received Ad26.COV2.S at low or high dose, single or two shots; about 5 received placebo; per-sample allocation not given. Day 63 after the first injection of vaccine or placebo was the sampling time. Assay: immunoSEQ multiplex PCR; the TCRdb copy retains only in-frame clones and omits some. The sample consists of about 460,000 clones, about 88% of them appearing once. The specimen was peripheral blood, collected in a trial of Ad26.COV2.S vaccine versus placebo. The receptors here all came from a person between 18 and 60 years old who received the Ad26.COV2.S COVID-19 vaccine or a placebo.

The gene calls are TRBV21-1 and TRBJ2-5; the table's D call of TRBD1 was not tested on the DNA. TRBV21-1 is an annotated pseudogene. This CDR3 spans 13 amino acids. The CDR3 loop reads CASSEDKQETQYF. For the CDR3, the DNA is TGTGCCAGCAGCGAGGACAAACAAGAGACCCAGTACTTC.

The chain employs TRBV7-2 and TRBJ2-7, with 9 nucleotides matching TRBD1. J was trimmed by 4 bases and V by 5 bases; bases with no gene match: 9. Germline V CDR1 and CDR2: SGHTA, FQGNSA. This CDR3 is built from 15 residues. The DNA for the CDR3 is TGTGCCAGCAGCGCCAGGACAGGGGCGATGTACGAGCAGTACTTC. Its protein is CASSARTGAMYEQYF.

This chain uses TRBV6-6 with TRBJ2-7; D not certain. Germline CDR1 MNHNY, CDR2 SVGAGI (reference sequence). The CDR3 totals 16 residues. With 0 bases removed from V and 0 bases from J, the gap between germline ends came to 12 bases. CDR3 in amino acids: CASSYSTLMSSYEQYF. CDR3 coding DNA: TGTGCCAGCAGTTACTCGACCCTAATGAGCTCCTACGAGCAGTACTTC.

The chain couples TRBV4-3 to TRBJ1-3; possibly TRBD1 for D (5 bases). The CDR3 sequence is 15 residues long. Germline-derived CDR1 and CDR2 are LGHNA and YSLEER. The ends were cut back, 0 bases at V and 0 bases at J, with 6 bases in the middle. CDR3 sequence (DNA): TGCGCCAGCAGCCAAGAGGGGGGCTCTGGAAACACCATATATTTT. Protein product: CASSQEGGSGNTIYF.

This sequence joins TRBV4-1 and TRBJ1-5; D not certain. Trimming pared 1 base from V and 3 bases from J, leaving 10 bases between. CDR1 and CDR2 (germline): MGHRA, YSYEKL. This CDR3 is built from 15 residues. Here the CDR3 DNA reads TGCGCCAGCAGCCAAGTGTATAATCCCAATCAGCCCCAGCATTTT. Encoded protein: CASSQVYNPNQPQHF.

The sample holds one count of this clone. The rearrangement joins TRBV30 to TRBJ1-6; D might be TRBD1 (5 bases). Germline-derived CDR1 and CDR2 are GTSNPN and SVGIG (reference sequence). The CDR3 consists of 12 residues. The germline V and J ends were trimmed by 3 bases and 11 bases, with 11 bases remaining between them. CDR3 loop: CAWRDTGAPLHF. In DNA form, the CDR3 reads TGTGCCTGGAGAGACACAGGCGCACCCCTCCACTTT.

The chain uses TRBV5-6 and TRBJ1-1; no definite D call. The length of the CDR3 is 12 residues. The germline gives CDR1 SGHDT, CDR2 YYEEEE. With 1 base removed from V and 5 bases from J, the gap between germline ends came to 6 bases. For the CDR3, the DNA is TGTGCCAGCAGCTTGTTCAGTACTGAAGCTTTCTTT. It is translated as CASSLFSTEAFF.

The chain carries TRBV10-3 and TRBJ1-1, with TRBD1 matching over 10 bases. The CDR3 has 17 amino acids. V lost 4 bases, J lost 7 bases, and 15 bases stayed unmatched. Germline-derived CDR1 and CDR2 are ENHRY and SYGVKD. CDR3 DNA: TGTGCCATCAGTGCGAGGGGACTCGACAGGGGGCAAGGTGAAGCTTTCTTT. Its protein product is CAISARGLDRGQGEAFF.

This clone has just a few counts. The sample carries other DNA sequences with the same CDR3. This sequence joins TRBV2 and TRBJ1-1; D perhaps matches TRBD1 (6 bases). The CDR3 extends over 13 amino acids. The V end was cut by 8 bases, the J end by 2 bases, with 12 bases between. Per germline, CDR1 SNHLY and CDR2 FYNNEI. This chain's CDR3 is CASSGTLNTEAFF. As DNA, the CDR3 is TGTGCCAGCTCCGGGACATTAAACACTGAAGCTTTCTTT.

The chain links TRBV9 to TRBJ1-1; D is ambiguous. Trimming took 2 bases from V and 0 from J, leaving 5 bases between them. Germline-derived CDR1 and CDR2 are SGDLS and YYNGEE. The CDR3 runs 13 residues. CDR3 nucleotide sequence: TGTGCCAGCAGCGTTTTGATGAACACTGAAGCTTTCTTT. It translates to CASSVLMNTEAFF.

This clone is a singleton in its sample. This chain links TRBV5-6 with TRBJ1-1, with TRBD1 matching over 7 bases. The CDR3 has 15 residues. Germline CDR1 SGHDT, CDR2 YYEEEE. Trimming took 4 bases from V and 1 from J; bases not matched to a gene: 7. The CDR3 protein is CASSLQQGRNTEAFF. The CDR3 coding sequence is TGTGCCAGCAGCCTCCAACAGGGGCGGAACACTGAAGCTTTCTTT.

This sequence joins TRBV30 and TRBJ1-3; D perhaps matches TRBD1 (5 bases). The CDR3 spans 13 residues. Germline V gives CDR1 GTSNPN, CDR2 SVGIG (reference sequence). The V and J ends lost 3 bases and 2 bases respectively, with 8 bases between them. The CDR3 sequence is CAWSGGTGNTIYF. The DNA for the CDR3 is TGTGCCTGGAGCGGGGGGACTGGAAACACCATATATTTT.

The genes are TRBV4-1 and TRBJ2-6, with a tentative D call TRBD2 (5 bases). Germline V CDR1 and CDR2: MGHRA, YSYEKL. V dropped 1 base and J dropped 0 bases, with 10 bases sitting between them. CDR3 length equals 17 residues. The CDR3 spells CASSQGLRDSGANVLTF. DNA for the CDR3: TGCGCCAGCAGCCAAGGATTACGGGACTCTGGGGCCAACGTCCTGACTTTC.

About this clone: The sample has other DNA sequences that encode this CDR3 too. In DNA form, the CDR3 reads TGTGCCAGCAGCCTTCAGAGGAACACTGAAGCTTTCTTT. The encoded protein is CASSLQRNTEAFF. The rearrangement uses TRBV7-2 and TRBJ1-1; D call uncertain. The germline V gene encodes CDR1 SGHTA and CDR2 FQGNSA. The CDR3 is 13 residues long. V lost 5 bases to trimming and J lost 1 base, with 8 bases between them.

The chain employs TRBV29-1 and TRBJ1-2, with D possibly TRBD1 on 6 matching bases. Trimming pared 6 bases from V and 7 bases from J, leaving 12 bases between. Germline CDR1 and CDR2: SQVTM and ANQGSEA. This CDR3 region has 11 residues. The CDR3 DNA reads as TGCAGCGTGGAACAGGGCTTTGGCTACACCTTC. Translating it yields CSVEQGFGYTF.

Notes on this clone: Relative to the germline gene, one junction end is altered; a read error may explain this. CDR3 sequence (DNA): TGTGCCAGCAGCTTAGTCAAGGCGGAGATCCAGTACTTC. Encoded protein: CASSLVKAEIQYF. The chain recombines TRBV7-2 with TRBJ2-5; D remains unclear. In germline, CDR1 is SGHTA, CDR2 FQGNSA. The CDR3 runs 13 residues. The whole variable domain, filled in from reference TRBV7-2 and TRBJ2-5, reads GAGVSQSPSNKVTEKGKDVELRCDPISGHTALYWYRQSLGQGLEFLIYFQGNSAPDKSGLPSDRFSAERTGGSVSTLTIQRTQQEDSAVYLCASSLVKAEIQYFGPGTRLLVL.